This TCR beta chain was profiled in a study of T-cell memory formation after mild COVID-19. Each CDR3 protein is one row after TCRdb ran MiXCR on the 5' RACE reads. This table has fewer than 400,000 distinct CDR3 sequences, 10% to 15% appearing once. V lost 0 bases to trimming and J lost 6 bases; unmatched junction nucleotides: 13. The CDR3 runs 18 residues. Germline CDR1 is MGHRA and CDR2 is YSYEKL. What was sequenced was PBMCs or a T cell subset sorted from them (not recorded which). The receptor was isolated from a man between 18 and 35 years old who had mild COVID-19 (a few samples of this study predate the infection). Cell type and time point are not known. The chain links TRBV4-1 to TRBJ2-3, with 9 positions matching TRBD2. The DNA for the CDR3 is TGCGCCAGCAGCCAAGACCTCGGGACTAGCTGGCGTCGGGATACGCAGTATTTT. It translates to CASSQDLGTSWRRDTQYF.